This T cell receptor beta chain was sequenced in a study of cytomegalovirus exposure and HLA in healthy donors. PCR involved 60 Vbeta and 13 Jbeta primers. The authors' processing: Later reanalysis found 80 million or so unique TCR beta chains, around 9.9 million of them shared. TCRdb's copy holds only in-frame clones and misses some; the assay was immunoSEQ multiplex PCR. V and J calls and clone size are those listed in that table; D and trimming were worked out from the DNA. The sample gives 150,000 to 200,000 clones, 84% of which show up once; 1.9% is in the top ten. Findings and limits, study-wide: No immune exposure information besides CMV serostatus was available.

The CDR3 has 15 amino acids. Germline V gene sequence: CDR1 SNHLY, CDR2 FYNNEI. The ends lost 5 bases at V and 4 bases at J; junction bases unmatched: 6. Notes on this clone: Its specificity is unknown.

Healthy people donating bone marrow made up the donors. This clonotype was obtained from a man in his late teens or twenties in good health and CMV-seronegative. Sample: PBMCs. This chain joins TRBV2 and TRBJ1-3; the match to TRBD1 covers 9 bases. This CDR3 reads CASSLQGAAGNTIYF. CDR3 in DNA: TGTGCCAGCAGTTTACAGGGGGCAGCGGGAAACACCATATATTTT.